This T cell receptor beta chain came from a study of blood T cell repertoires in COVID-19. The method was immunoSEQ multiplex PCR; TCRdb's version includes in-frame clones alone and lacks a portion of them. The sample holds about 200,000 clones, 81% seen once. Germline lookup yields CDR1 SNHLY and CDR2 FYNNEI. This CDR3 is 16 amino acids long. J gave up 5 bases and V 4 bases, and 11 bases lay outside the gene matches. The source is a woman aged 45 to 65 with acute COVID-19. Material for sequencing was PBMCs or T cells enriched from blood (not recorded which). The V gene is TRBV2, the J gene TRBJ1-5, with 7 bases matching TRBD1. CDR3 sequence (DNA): TGTGCCAGCAGTGTCCGCGGGACAGCAACTCATCAGCCCCAGCATTTT. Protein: CASSVRGTATHQPQHF.